This TCR beta chain came from a study of type 1 and type 2 diabetes patients. Background on the study: Samples came from type 1 diabetic, type 2 diabetic or nondiabetic people, recruited in China.

This clonotype was seen a single time. PCR was run on genomic DNA. Multiplex PCR with 30 forward and 13 reverse primers amplified the TCR beta CDR3. TCRdb itself ran the multiplex PCR reads through MiXCR, one entry per CDR3 protein. The sample shows about 250,000 distinct CDR3 sequences, around 47% of them seen only once. The TCR was taken from a young man with type 2 diabetes. The specimen was peripheral blood mononuclear cells (PBMCs).

The CDR3 DNA reads as TGTGCCAGCAGCCGGGGCGGGAGCCAAGAGACCCAGTACTTC. Its translation is CASSRGGSQETQYF. This rearrangement joins TRBV7-3 to TRBJ2-5; 7 positions match TRBD2. Germline V CDR1 and CDR2: SGHTA, FQGTGA. The CDR3 contains 14 residues. With 5 bases clipped from V and 1 base from J, the junction kept 4 bases outside the gene matches.